Below, 5 T cell receptor beta chains from the same sample are listed, as sequenced in a study of T cells in Graves' hyperthyroidism and ophthalmopathy (dated by TCRdb to the late 2010s). Libraries were constructed by multiplex PCR. The reads were generated on an Illumina HiSeq 2000. TCR beta CDR3 regions were amplified from RNA transcripts. The first round of RT-PCR for the TCR CDR3 was performed with the HTBI primer set and the Qiagen OneStep RT-PCR kit. TCRdb cleaned the public reads at Q25 with fastp, built clones with MiXCR and kept in-frame beta chains. For every CDR3 protein sequence, its rows merge into one entry that carries the most common genes and DNA. The sample includes about 380,000 distinct CDR3 sequences, with about 13% observed a single time. About 20% of the sample goes to the ten largest clones. Sequenced input: blood. The receptor source for this set is a man under 40 with Graves' hyperthyroidism that later progressed to Graves' ophthalmopathy.

As to this clonotype: As the CDR3 is not closed by the conserved phenylalanine or tryptophan, this likely results from a read error. The chain is built from TRBV11-3 and TRBJ2-1, with D perhaps TRBD2 (7 bases). This CDR3 has 14 amino acids. The germline gives CDR1 SGHNT, CDR2 YENEEA. V was clipped by 3 bases and J by 6 bases, with 12 bases between them. The CDR3 is CASSLTGGPNEQFL. The CDR3 DNA reads TGTGCCAGCAGCTTGACGGGGGGCCCCAATGAGCAGTTCCTC.

The chain uses TRBV5-1 and TRBJ2-1; 12 bases map to TRBD2. The CDR3 has 17 amino acids. Germline V gene lookup returns CDR1 SGHRS and CDR2 YFSETQ. The V gene end was trimmed by 0 bases and the J gene end by 2 bases; junction bases not matched to a gene: 3. As DNA, the CDR3 is TGCGCCAGCAGCTTGGGACTAGCGGGGGAAACCTACAATGAGCAGTTCTTC. It encodes CASSLGLAGETYNEQFF.

The V and J genes are TRBV7-2 and TRBJ1-2; D is perhaps TRBD1 (6 bases). The CDR3 spans 13 residues. The germline V and J ends were trimmed by 5 bases and 4 bases, with 11 bases remaining between them. Germline CDR1 reads SGHTA; CDR2 reads FQGNSA. The CDR3 region is CASSVDRPYGYTF. The CDR3, as DNA: TGTGCCAGCAGCGTTGACAGGCCCTATGGCTACACCTTC.

This clonotype was recorded many times. The chain carries TRBV20-1 and TRBJ2-3, with 7 bases identical to TRBD2. J was trimmed by 4 bases and V by 8 bases; bases with no gene match: 6. This CDR3 has 12 amino acids. Per germline, CDR1 DFQATT and CDR2 SNEGSKA (reference sequence). CDR3 sequence reads: CSPTAGADTQYF. The CDR3 DNA is TGCAGTCCCACTGCGGGAGCAGATACGCAGTATTTT.

This clonotype came up a few times. CDR3 bases: TGTGCCAGCAGTATCGCGGGACTAGCGGGCCGGGAGACCCAGTACTTC. Encoded protein: CASSIAGLAGRETQYF. The chain combines TRBV6-1 with TRBJ2-5; 12 bases are shared with TRBD2. The germline CDR1 and CDR2 sequences are MNHNS and SASEGT. This CDR3 spans 16 amino acids. With V trimmed by 5 bases and J by 5 bases, 9 bases remained unmatched.